This T cell receptor (beta chain) was profiled in a study of blood T cells in healthy people across ages (dated by TCRdb to the mid-2010s). The study in broad terms: In model experiments, template switching captured about one uniquely barcoded TCR beta cDNA molecule for every two T cells. To track age-related changes in TCR beta repertoire diversity, the study relied on deep sequencing normalized with unique cDNA molecular identifiers. The donors were split into four age groups: young (average about 15 years), middle-aged (39), aged (roughly 68) and long-lived (about 74). To avoid experimental bias, donors of different ages were randomly spread across the sequencing lanes. Two additional independent replicas of 1 million unique cDNA reads from the same blood draw were analyzed for two donors (one aged 18 to 29 and one aged 80 or older). What the work shows at the level of the full study, not this receptor alone: Because the CMV infection status of the donors was unknown, age-related changes in expanded clonotypes may potentially have been confounded. Because profiling used bulk unsorted PBMCs, naive and antigen-experienced compartments could not be compared conclusively. Compared with the aged group, the long-lived group had more naive CD4+ T cells, fewer expanded clones and increased TCR diversity, a pattern suggesting age selection. Observed TCR beta diversity correlated strongly with the percentage of naive T cells measured by flow cytometry. Total diversity estimates from one million sequenced T cells were considered lower bounds and underestimates. As age increased, observed TCR beta diversity per million T cells dropped in a roughly linear way, and a significant reduction was already evident by age 40.

The CDR3 runs 15 residues from the cysteine to the phenylalanine. Only the CDR3 DNA is retained, 45 bases long and in frame from the first base. Germline trimming: 3 bases from V, 9 bases from J; junction bases outside gene matches: 9. Per the germline V gene (reference sequence), DFQATT is the CDR1 and SNEGSKA is the CDR2. Donors were approximately 42 systemically healthy Caucasian individuals from Russia aged about 6 to 100 years. Each donor gave ten milliliters of peripheral blood, collected into EDTA-treated Vacutainer tubes. Ficoll-Paque density-gradient centrifugation was used to isolate PBMCs, with at least 6.5 million per sample. Total RNA was extracted from PBMCs with Trizol reagent, with at least 6 micrograms obtained per sample. For every donor, flow cytometry on a PBMC aliquot measured the percentage of naive CD45RAhigh/CD27high T cells. Libraries were prepared through 5' RACE. The sample was run on an Illumina HiSeq 2500. A second PCR of roughly 7 to 11 cycles was performed with a sample-barcoded 5' primer and a J-beta primer mix. Each TCR beta cDNA molecule received a unique molecular identifier from a template-switch 5' adaptor carrying 12 random nucleotides. Each sample yielded at least 2.5 million CDR3-containing paired-end reads. The Mint cDNA synthesis kit, primed by a TRBC-specific oligonucleotide, was used to synthesize first-strand cDNA from all RNA. Following uracil-DNA glycosylase treatment, all cDNA underwent a first 18-cycle PCR with the universal primers M1SS and BC2_uni_R. The authors' analysis ran thus. For normalization, 1 million high-quality reads, each with a distinct molecular identifier, were randomly selected from each sample. Reads sharing molecular identifiers were discarded rather than binned into consensus sequences. MiTCR, with a Q25 quality threshold and the strictest error-elimination algorithm, was used for CDR3 identification, clonotype clustering and error correction. A nonparametric unseen species model using Euler transformation provided a lower-bound estimate of total TCR beta diversity. The public reads were run again by TCRdb, first through fastp at Q25 and then through MiXCR, and only productive beta chains were kept. Entries that share a CDR3 protein sequence are merged under the most common genes and DNA. The V and J calls and clone size are TCRdb's, not the authors'. The sample data list a few hundred thousand distinct CDR3 sequences, and about 52% of these were observed just once. The leading ten clones occupy around 50% of the sample.

This clonotype was seen more than once but under ten times. Its specific antigen is unknown. The sample holds no much larger clone one base away, and base qualities are not on file. Specimen: blood. This TCR came from a man aged 60 to 69 in good health. The chain couples TRBV20-1 to TRBJ2-1; TRBD2 fits 12 bases in the junction. The nucleotides are TGCAGTGCTAGGGTACCTAGCGGGAGGGCACTTGAGCAGTTCTTC. Its protein reads: CSARVPSGRALEQFF.